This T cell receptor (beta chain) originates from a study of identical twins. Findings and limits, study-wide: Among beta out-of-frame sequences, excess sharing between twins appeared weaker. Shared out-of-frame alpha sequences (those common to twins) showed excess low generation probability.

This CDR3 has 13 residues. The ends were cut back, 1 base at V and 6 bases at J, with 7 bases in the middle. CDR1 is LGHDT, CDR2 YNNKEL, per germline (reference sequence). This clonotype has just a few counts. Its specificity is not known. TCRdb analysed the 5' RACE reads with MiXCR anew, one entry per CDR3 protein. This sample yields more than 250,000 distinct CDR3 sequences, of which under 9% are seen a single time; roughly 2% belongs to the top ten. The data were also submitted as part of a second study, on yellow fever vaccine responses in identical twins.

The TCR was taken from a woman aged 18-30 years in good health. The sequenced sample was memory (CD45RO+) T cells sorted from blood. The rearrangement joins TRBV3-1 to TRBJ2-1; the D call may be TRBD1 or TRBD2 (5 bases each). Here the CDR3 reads CASSQAGTNEQFF. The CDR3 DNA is TGTGCCAGCAGCCAAGCCGGGACCAATGAGCAGTTCTTC.